This T cell receptor (beta chain) appears in the sequencing data of a study of glioma-infiltrating T cells after dendritic cell vaccination. Across the study: Samples are from glioblastoma patients in Phase I and II dendritic cell vaccine trials. Dendritic cell vaccine was injected intradermally three times, biweekly.

Turning to this clone: Its target is not known.

Described time point: after dendritic cell vaccination, including at tumor progression/relapse. Selection required adequate fresh-frozen tumor tissue plus more than two years' survival data. Broader study findings: Higher TCR clonality did not directly relate to longer survival.

The CDR3 extends over 13 amino acids. Per germline, CDR1 SGHRS and CDR2 YFSETQ. The ends were cut back, 4 bases at V and 4 bases at J, with 11 bases in the middle. Sequenced by immunoSEQ multiplex PCR; TCRdb stores in-frame clones only, minus some. The table shows 90,000 to 110,000 clones, with 90% occurring only once. The receptor comes from a human donor with glioblastoma. Sequenced material: blood, taken after dendritic cell vaccination. The V call is TRBV5-1, the J call TRBJ2-5; D remains ambiguous. The CDR3 spells CASSKQTRETQYF. The CDR3 DNA is TGCGCCAGCAGCAAACAGACAAGAGAGACCCAGTACTTC.